This TCR beta chain appears in the sequencing data of a study of blood T cell repertoires in COVID-19. About the research overall: The samples span acute and convalescent COVID-19 from the United States, Italy and Spain.

The table came from immunoSEQ multiplex PCR; TCRdb's copy has only in-frame clones and leaves some out. The sample has hundreds of thousands of clones, 80% to 90% seen once; the top ten hold 10%. This clone was counted only a few times. This CDR3 has 15 amino acids. V gave up 3 bases and J gave up 1 base, with 12 bases separating them. Germline CDR1 and CDR2: MGHRA and YSYEKL. The chain couples TRBV4-1 to TRBJ1-1; D is perhaps TRBD1 (5 bases). This clonotype was sampled from a woman in her forties or fifties who had recovered from COVID-19. The sequencing sample was made of PBMCs or T cells enriched from blood (not recorded which). DNA of the CDR3: TGCGCCAGCAGCCAGCCTACAGGAGAGAACACTGAAGCTTTCTTT. Translated, it gives CASSQPTGENTEAFF.